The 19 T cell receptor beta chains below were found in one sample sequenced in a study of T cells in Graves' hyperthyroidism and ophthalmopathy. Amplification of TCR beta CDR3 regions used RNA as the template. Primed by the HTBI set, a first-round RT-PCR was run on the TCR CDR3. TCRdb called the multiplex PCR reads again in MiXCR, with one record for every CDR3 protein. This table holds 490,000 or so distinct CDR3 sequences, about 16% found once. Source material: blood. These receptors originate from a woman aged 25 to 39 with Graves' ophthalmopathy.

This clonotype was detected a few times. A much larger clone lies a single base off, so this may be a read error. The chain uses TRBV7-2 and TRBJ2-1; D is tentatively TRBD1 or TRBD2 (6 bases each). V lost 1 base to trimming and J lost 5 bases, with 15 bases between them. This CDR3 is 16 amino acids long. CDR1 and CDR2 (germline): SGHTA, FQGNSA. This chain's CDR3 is CASSLVLLAGDNEQFF. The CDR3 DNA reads TGTGCCAGCAGCTTAGTGCTACTAGCAGGGGACAATGAGCAGTTCTTC.

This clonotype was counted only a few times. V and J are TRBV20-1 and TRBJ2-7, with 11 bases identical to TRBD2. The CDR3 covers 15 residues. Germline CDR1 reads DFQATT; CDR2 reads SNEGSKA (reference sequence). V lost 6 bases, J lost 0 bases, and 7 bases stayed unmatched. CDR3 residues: CSAQISGRASYEQYF. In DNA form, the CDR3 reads TGCAGTGCCCAGATTAGCGGGAGGGCCTCCTACGAGCAGTACTTC.

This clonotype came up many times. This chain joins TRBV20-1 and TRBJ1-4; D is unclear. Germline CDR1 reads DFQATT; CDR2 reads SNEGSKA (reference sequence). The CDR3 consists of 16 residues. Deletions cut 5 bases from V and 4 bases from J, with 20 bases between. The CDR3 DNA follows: TGCAGTGCTCCCATACCCGACGGGAGGCATAATGAAAAACTGTTTTTT. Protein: CSAPIPDGRHNEKLFF.

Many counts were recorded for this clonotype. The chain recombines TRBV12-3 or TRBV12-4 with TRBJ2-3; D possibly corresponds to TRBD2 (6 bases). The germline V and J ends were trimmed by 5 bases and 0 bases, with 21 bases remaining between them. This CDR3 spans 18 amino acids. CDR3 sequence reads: CASSLPRVGGSSTDTQYF. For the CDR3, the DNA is TGTGCCAGCAGTCTCCCCCGAGTGGGAGGATCTAGCACAGATACGCAGTATTTT.

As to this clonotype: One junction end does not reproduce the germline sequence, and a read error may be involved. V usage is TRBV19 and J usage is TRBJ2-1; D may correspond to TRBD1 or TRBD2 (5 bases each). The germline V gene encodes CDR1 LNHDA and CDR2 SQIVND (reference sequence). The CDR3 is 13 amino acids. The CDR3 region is CASSIAGPNEQLF. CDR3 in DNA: TGTGCCAGTAGTATAGCGGGGCCCAATGAGCAGCTCTTC. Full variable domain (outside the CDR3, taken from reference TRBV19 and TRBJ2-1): DGGITQSPKYLFRKEGQNVTLSCEQNLNHDAMYWYRQDPGQGLRLIYYSQIVNDFQKGDIAEGYSVSREKKESFPLTVTSAQKNPTAFYLCASSIAGPNEQLFGPGTRLTVL.

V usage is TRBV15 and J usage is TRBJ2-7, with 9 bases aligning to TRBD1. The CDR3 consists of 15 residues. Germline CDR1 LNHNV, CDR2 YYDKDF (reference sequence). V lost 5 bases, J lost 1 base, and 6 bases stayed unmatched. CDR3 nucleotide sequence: TGTGCCACCAGCCGTACAGGGGGCGCATCCTACGAGCAGTACTTC. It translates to CATSRTGGASYEQYF.

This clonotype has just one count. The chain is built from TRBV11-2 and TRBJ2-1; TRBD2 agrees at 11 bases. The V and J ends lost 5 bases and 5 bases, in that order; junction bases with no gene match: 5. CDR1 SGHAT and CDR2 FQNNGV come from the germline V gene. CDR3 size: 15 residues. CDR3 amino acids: CASSHTSGSDNEQFF. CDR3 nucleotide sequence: TGTGCCAGCAGCCATACTAGCGGGAGTGACAATGAGCAGTTCTTC.

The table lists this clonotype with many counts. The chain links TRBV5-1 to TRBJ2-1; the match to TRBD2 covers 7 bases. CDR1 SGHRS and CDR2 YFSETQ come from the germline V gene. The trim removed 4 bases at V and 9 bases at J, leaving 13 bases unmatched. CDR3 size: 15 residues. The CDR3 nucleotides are TGCGCCAGCAGCATTTGGGGCGGGAGTTTCTTTGAGCAGTTCTTC. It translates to CASSIWGGSFFEQFF.

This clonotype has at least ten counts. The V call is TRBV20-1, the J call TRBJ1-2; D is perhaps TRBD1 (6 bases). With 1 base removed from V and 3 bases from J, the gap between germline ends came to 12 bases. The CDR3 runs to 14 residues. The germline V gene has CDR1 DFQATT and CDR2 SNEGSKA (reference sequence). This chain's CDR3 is CSARVLGADYGYTF. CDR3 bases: TGCAGTGCTAGAGTCCTGGGGGCTGACTATGGCTACACCTTC.

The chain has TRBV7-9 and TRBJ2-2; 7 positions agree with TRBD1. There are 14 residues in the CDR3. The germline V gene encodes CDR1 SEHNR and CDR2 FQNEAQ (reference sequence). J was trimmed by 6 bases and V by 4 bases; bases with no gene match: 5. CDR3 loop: CASSYDRAAGELFF. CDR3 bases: TGTGCCAGCAGCTATGACAGGGCGGCCGGGGAGCTGTTTTTT.

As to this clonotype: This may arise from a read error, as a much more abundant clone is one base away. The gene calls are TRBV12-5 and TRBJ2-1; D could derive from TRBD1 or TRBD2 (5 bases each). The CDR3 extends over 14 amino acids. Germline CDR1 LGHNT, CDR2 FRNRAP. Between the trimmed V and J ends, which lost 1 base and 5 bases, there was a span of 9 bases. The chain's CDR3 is CASGLGTGHNEQFF. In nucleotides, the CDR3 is TGTGCTAGTGGTTTGGGTACGGGGCACAATGAGCAGTTCTTC.

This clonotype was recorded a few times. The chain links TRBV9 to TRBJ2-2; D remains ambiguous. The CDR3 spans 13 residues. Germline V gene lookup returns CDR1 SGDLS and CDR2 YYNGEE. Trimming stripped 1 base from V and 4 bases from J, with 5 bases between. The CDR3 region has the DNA TGTGCCAGCAGCGTAACGGGCACCGGGGAGCTGTTTTTT. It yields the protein CASSVTGTGELFF.

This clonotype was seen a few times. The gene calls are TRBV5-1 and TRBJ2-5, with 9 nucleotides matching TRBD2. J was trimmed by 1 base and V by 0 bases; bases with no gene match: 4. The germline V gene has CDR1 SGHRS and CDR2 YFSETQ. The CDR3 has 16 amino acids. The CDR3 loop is CASSLALAGTQETQYF. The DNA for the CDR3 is TGCGCCAGCAGCTTGGCTCTAGCGGGGACCCAAGAGACCCAGTACTTC.

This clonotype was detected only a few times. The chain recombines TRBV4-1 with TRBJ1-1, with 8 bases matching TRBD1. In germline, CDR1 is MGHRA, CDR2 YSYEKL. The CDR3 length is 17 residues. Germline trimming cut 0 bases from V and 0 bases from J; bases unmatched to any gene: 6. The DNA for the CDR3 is TGCGCCAGCAGCCAAGATCAGCAGGGGGCGATGAACACTGAAGCTTTCTTT. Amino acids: CASSQDQQGAMNTEAFF.

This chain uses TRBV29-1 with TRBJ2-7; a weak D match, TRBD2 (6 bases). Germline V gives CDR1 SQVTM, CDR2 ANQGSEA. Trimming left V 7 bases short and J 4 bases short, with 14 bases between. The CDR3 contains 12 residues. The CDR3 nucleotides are TGCAGCGCCAGACTAGTAGGTTACGAGCAGTACTTC. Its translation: CSARLVGYEQYF.

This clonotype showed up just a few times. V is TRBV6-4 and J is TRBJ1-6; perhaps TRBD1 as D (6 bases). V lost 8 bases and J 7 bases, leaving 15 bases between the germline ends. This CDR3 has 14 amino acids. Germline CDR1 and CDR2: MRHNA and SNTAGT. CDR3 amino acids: CASSRQAGNSPLHF. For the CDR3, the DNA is TGTGCCAGCTCAAGACAGGCTGGCAATTCACCCCTCCACTTT.

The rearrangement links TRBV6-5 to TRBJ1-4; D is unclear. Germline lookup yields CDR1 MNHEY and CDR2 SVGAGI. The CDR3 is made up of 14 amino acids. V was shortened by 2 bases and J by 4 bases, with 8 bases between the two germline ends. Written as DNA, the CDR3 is TGTGCCAGCAGTTACAGGATAGATAATGAAAAACTGTTTTTT. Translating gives CASSYRIDNEKLFF.

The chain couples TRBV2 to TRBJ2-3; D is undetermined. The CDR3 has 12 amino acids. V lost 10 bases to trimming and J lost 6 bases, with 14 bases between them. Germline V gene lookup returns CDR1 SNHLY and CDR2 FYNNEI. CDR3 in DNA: TGTGCCACCCGCCTGCCTAGGGATACGCAGTATTTT. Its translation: CATRLPRDTQYF.

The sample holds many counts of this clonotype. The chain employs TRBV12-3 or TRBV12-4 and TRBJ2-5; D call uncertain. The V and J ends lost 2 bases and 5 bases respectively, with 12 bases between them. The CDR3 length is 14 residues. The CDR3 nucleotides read TGTGCCAGCAGTTTATTTACTGACCGGGAGACCCAGTACTTC. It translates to CASSLFTDRETQYF.